This T cell receptor (beta chain) is drawn from a study of OX40 agonist ivuxolimab in advanced cancers. The protocol was immunoSEQ multiplex PCR, while the TCRdb copy is restricted to in-frame clones and leaves out a portion. The sample shows approximately 67,000 clones, 90% to 95% of them seen only once. This CDR3 is built from 16 residues. From germline, CDR1 is SEHNR and CDR2 FQNEAQ (reference sequence). Unmatched junction bases numbered 9, after V lost 1 base and J lost 6 bases. This specimen was CD4+ or CD8+ T cells sorted from blood, taken in a trial of the OX40 agonist ivuxolimab. The rearrangement joins TRBV7-9 to TRBJ2-7; 10 nucleotides agree with TRBD1. This clonotype was sampled from an adult with an advanced solid tumor such as melanoma, head and neck, liver or kidney cancer. CDR3 region: CASSLVPGQGILEQYF. CDR3 DNA: TGTGCCAGCAGCTTAGTACCGGGACAGGGGATTCTCGAGCAGTACTTC. Together with reference TRBV7-9 and TRBJ2-7, the CDR3 gives the full variable domain: DTGVSQNPRHKITKRGQNVTFRCDPISEHNRLYWYRQTLGQGPEFLTYFQNEAQLEKSRLLSDRFSAERPKGSFSTLEIQRTEQGDSAMYLCASSLVPGQGILEQYFGPGTRLTVT.